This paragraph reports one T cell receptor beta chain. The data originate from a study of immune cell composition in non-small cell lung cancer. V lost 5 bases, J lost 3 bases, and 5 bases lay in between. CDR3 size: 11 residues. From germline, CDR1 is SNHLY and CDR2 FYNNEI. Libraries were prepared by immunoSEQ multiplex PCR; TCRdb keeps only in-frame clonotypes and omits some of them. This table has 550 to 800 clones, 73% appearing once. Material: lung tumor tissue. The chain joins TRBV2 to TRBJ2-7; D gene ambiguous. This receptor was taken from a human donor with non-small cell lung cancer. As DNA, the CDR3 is TGTGCCAGCAGTACCTACTACGAGCAGTACTTC. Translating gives CASSTYYEQYF. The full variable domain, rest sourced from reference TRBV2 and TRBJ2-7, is EPEVTQTPSHQVTQMGQEVILRCVPISNHLYFYWYRQILGQKVEFLVSFYNNEISEKSEIFDDQFSVERPDGSNFTLKIRSTKLEDSAMYFCASSTYYEQYFGPGTRLTVT.